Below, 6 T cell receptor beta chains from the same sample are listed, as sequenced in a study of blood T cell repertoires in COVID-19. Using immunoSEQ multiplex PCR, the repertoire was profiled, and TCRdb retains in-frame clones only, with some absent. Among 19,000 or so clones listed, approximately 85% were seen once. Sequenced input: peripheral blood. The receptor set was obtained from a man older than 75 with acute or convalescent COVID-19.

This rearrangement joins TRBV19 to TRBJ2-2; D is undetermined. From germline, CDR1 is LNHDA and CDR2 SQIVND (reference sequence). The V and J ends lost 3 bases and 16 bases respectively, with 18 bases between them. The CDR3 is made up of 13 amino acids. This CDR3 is CASSIPGFVSRFF. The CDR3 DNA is TGTGCCAGTAGTATCCCGGGTTTCGTGAGTCGGTTTTTT.

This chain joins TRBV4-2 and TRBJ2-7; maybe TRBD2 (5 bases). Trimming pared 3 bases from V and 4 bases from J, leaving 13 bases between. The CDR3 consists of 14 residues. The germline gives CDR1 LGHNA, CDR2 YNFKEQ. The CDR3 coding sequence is TGTGCCAGCAGCCATCCTGTCGAGGGTTACGAGCAGTACTTC. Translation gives CASSHPVEGYEQYF.

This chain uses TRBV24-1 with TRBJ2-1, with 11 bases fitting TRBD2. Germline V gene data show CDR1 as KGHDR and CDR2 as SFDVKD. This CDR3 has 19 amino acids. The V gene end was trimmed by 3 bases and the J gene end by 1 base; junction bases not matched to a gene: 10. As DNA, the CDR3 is TGTGCCACCAGTGATGGGGGACTAGCGGACCCCTTTTCCTACAATGAGCAGTTCTTC. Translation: CATSDGGLADPFSYNEQFF.

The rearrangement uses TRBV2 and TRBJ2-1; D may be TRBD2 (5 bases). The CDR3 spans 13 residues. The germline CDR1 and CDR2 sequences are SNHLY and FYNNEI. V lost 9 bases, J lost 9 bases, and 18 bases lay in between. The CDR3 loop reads CASFLRASGEQFF. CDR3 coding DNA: TGTGCCAGTTTTTTGAGGGCCTCCGGTGAGCAGTTCTTC.

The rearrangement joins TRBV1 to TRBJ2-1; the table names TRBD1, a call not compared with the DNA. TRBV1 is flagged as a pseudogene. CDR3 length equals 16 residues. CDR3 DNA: TGCACCAGCAGCCAGTCCTGGGACAGGGTGTCCAATGAGCAGTTCTTC. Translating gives CTSSQSWDRVSNEQFF.

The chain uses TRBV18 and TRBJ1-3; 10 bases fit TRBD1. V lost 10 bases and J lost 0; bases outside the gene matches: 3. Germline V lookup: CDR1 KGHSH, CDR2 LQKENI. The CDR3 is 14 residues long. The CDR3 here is CATGQGVSGNTIYF. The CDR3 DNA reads TGTGCCACCGGACAGGGGGTCTCTGGAAACACCATATATTTT.